Below, one T cell receptor beta chain is given with its context. Its antigen remains unidentified. These data come from a study of blood T cells in healthy people across ages. Study observations and caveats: Both naive CD4+ cell counts and diversity were greater in long-lived donors than in aged donors. While age rose, TCR beta diversity per million T cells dropped in a roughly linear way. Leaving the PBMCs unsorted stopped any conclusive comparison of naive versus antigen-experienced cells.

CDR1 and CDR2 from the germline V gene are MNHEY and SVGAGI. The CDR3 is 10 amino acids. Trimming removed 6 bases at V and 11 bases at J, with 10 bases between. A sample-barcoded 5' primer and a J-beta primer mix were used in a second PCR of about 7 to 11 cycles. Using its own MiXCR run on the 5' RACE reads, TCRdb lists one record per CDR3 protein. The sample carries 1.2 million to 1.5 million distinct CDR3 sequences, 45% to 70% recorded once. Each of the donors had around 9 milliliters of peripheral blood drawn into EDTA-treated Vacutainer tubes. This TCR was sampled from a man younger than 30 in good health. The V and J genes are TRBV6-5 and TRBJ1-1; D is possibly TRBD1 (5 bases). Sequencing used blood. The CDR3 coding sequence is TGTGCCAGCAGGGGGGGGACTGCTTTCTTT. Amino acids: CASRGGTAFF.